Each of the 21 T cell receptor beta chains below was sequenced from the same sample in a study of Ad26.COV2.S vaccination and SARS-CoV-2 variants. TCRdb keeps only in-frame clones here, not all; method: immunoSEQ multiplex PCR. The sample lists 250,000 to 300,000 clones; more than 75% were seen once. This sample's treatment: about 20 received Ad26.COV2.S at low or high dose, single or two shots; roughly five received placebo; per-sample allocation not given. Following the first vaccine or placebo injection, samples were taken on day 63. The material was peripheral blood, obtained in a trial of Ad26.COV2.S vaccine versus placebo. Receptor source: a person aged 18-65 years who received the Ad26.COV2.S COVID-19 vaccine or a placebo.

This chain links TRBV30 with TRBJ1-6, with D possibly matching TRBD1 (6 bases). CDR1 is GTSNPN, CDR2 SVGIG, per germline (reference sequence). V was trimmed by 0 bases and J by 4 bases, leaving 13 bases between them. The CDR3 has 16 residues. CDR3 in amino acids: CAWSVQGSPYNSPLHF. Here the CDR3 DNA reads TGTGCCTGGAGTGTACAGGGCAGTCCATATAATTCACCCCTCCACTTT.

The chain couples TRBV7-9 to TRBJ2-2; tentatively, D is TRBD2 (5 bases). The germline V gene has CDR1 SEHNR and CDR2 FQNEAQ (reference sequence). Trimming removed 6 bases at V and 1 base at J, with 9 bases between. This CDR3 is built from 14 residues. The CDR3 region has the DNA TGTGCCAGCAGACTAGAGCTGAACACCGGGGAGCTGTTTTTT. As protein: CASRLELNTGELFF.

The V call is TRBV4-1, the J call TRBJ1-1; D unclear. Germline V gene lookup returns CDR1 MGHRA and CDR2 YSYEKL. V lost 0 bases to trimming and J lost 0 bases, with 11 bases between them. The CDR3 totals 16 residues. This chain's CDR3 is CASSQDPSQMNTEAFF. DNA of the CDR3: TGCGCCAGCAGCCAAGACCCCAGCCAGATGAACACTGAAGCTTTCTTT.

This clone was observed a few times. The chain combines TRBV10-3 with TRBJ2-1, with a possible D match to TRBD1 (6 bases). This CDR3 has 15 amino acids. Germline V gene data show CDR1 as ENHRY and CDR2 as SYGVKD. V was cut by 2 bases and J by 2 bases, with 10 bases left in between. This CDR3 is CAISEGGTTYNEQFF. In nucleotides, the CDR3 is TGTGCCATCAGTGAGGGGGGCACTACCTACAATGAGCAGTTCTTC.

The genes are TRBV7-2 and TRBJ2-3; no firm D call. The CDR3 is 13 residues long. The V end lost 3 bases, the J end lost 2 bases, and 6 bases lay between the germline ends. Germline V gene data show CDR1 as SGHTA and CDR2 as FQGNSA. CDR3 in amino acids: CASSFSDTDTQYF. Written as DNA, the CDR3 is TGTGCCAGCAGCTTCTCTGACACAGATACGCAGTATTTT.

This clone was seen a handful of times. The V and J genes are TRBV5-1 and TRBJ1-1; D is uncertain. The CDR3 spans 15 residues. The V end was cut by 1 base, the J end by 0 bases, with 10 bases between. Germline CDR1 SGHRS, CDR2 YFSETQ. CDR3: CASSLNPLMNTEAFF. The CDR3 DNA sequence: TGCGCCAGCAGCTTGAATCCCCTCATGAACACTGAAGCTTTCTTT.

The V and J genes are TRBV19 and TRBJ1-5; 8 nucleotides align to TRBD1. Germline V gives CDR1 LNHDA, CDR2 SQIVND (reference sequence). J lost 7 bases, V lost 4 bases, and 6 bases had no gene match. The CDR3 is 14 amino acids. The CDR3 spells CASSTTGGGQPQHF. CDR3 DNA: TGTGCCAGTAGTACCACAGGGGGAGGACAGCCCCAGCATTTT.

The gene calls are TRBV18 and TRBJ2-7, with 11 bases lining up with TRBD1. The germline V gene has CDR1 KGHSH and CDR2 LQKENI. This CDR3 comprises 15 residues. Germline trimming cut 3 bases from V and 3 bases from J; bases unmatched to any gene: 4. CDR3 sequence (DNA): TGTGCCAGCTCACCTGGGGACAGGGGGTTCTACGAGCAGTACTTC. It codes for CASSPGDRGFYEQYF.

This clone appeared a single time. The chain uses TRBV6-5 and TRBJ2-7; 9 nucleotides align to TRBD1. J was trimmed by 7 bases and V by 6 bases; bases with no gene match: 10. The CDR3 is 14 residues long. The germline V gene encodes CDR1 MNHEY and CDR2 SVGAGI. This CDR3 reads CASRPGQGIREQYF. The CDR3 DNA is TGTGCCAGCAGACCCGGACAGGGGATAAGGGAGCAGTACTTC.

This clone turned up a few times. The rearrangement uses TRBV19 and TRBJ2-2; TRBD1 matches 9 bases. Germline assignment: CDR1 LNHDA and CDR2 SQIVND (reference sequence). V shed 6 bases, J shed 7 bases, and the junction held 9 bases outside the gene matches. This CDR3 spans 15 amino acids. The CDR3 DNA reads TGTGCCAGTAGCAAACAGGGGGCGAGAGGCGGGGAGCTGTTTTTT. It is translated as CASSKQGARGGELFF.

This chain uses TRBV4-2 with TRBJ1-1; D is possibly TRBD1 (6 bases). The CDR3 totals 14 residues. CDR1 and CDR2 from the germline V gene are LGHNA and YNFKEQ. V was cut by 3 bases and J by 1 base, with 9 bases left in between. In nucleotides, the CDR3 is TGTGCCAGCAGCCAGGCGACAGGGAACACTGAAGCTTTCTTT. Translation gives CASSQATGNTEAFF.

This chain uses TRBV6-1 with TRBJ2-7, with D unresolved. V lost 3 bases and J lost 4, with 4 bases in between. Per the germline V gene, CDR1 is MNHNS and CDR2 is SASEGT. The CDR3 sequence is 11 residues long. This CDR3 is CASSDAYEQYF. The DNA for the CDR3 is TGTGCCAGCAGTGACGCTTACGAGCAGTACTTC.

The V and J genes are TRBV7-9 and TRBJ2-2, with 14 bases aligning to TRBD2. The germline V gene encodes CDR1 SEHNR and CDR2 FQNEAQ (reference sequence). The ends lost 4 bases at V and 6 bases at J; junction bases unmatched: 7. CDR3 length equals 17 residues. Here the CDR3 reads CASSSPTSGRVAGELFF. The CDR3 DNA sequence: TGTGCCAGCAGCTCTCCGACTAGCGGGAGGGTGGCCGGGGAGCTGTTTTTT.

The CDR3 loop is CASTDQGGEQYF. DNA of the CDR3: TGTGCCAGCACCGACCAGGGGGGCGAGCAGTACTTC. V is TRBV12-3 or TRBV12-4 and J is TRBJ2-7, with a tentative D call TRBD1 (7 bases). The V gene lost 7 bases and the J gene lost 6 bases, with 13 bases spanning the gap. There are 12 residues in the CDR3.

The genes are TRBV2 and TRBJ2-7, with a weak D call TRBD1 (8 bases). Germline V gene data show CDR1 as SNHLY and CDR2 as FYNNEI. Between the trimmed V and J ends, which lost 8 bases and 4 bases, there was a span of 21 bases. This CDR3 has 15 amino acids. The CDR3: CASEGGATGGYEQYF. The CDR3 region has the DNA TGTGCCAGCGAGGGAGGGGCCACAGGGGGGTACGAGCAGTACTTC.

The chain recombines TRBV20-1 with TRBJ1-1, with D hard to call. Trimming removed 3 bases from V and 3 bases from J, with 11 bases in between. Germline-derived CDR1 and CDR2 are DFQATT and SNEGSKA (reference sequence). This CDR3 is 13 amino acids long. The CDR3 DNA follows: TGCAGTGCTAGTAGCCGGGCGGACACTGAAGCTTTCTTT. Translation gives CSASSRADTEAFF.

V gene TRBV5-1 combines with J gene TRBJ2-1; 13 nucleotides align to TRBD2. The CDR3 has 17 residues. Germline-derived CDR1 and CDR2 are SGHRS and YFSETQ. The J segment lost 7 bases and the V segment lost 2 bases, leaving 9 bases of the junction unmatched. The CDR3 region is CASSFGGTSGDFNEQFF. The CDR3 nucleotides read TGCGCCAGCAGCTTCGGGGGGACTAGCGGGGATTTTAATGAGCAGTTCTTC.

The V gene is TRBV5-1, the J gene TRBJ2-1; TRBD1 matches at 7 bases. V was clipped by 0 bases and J by 5 bases; unmatched bases: 2. The CDR3 consists of 14 residues. Germline CDR1 reads SGHRS; CDR2 reads YFSETQ. The CDR3 bases are TGCGCCAGCAGCTTGGACGACAGGGACAATGAGCAGTTCTTC. This translates into CASSLDDRDNEQFF.

The chain couples TRBV4-1 to TRBJ2-7, with no clear D. Per germline, CDR1 MGHRA and CDR2 YSYEKL. The CDR3 is 16 amino acids. The V and J ends lost 0 bases and 0 bases respectively, with 12 bases between them. This CDR3 is CASSQDRTLPSYEQYF. As DNA, the CDR3 is TGCGCCAGCAGCCAAGACAGGACCCTCCCCTCCTACGAGCAGTACTTC.

As concerns this clone: This sample also contains other DNA sequences that code for the same CDR3. The genes are TRBV5-1 and TRBJ1-1; TRBD1 agrees at 7 bases. The CDR3 has 14 amino acids. CDR1 and CDR2 (germline): SGHRS, YFSETQ. The J segment lost 4 bases and the V segment lost 0 bases, leaving 3 bases of the junction unmatched. CDR3 residues: CASSLGAGGTEAFF. DNA of the CDR3: TGCGCCAGCAGCTTGGGAGCAGGGGGCACTGAAGCTTTCTTT. Complete variable domain (other parts from reference TRBV5-1 and TRBJ1-1): KAGVTQTPRYLIKTRGQQVTLSCSPISGHRSVSWYQQTPGQGLQFLFEYFSETQRNKGNFPGRFSGRQFSNSRSEMNVSTLELGDSALYLCASSLGAGGTEAFFGQGTRLTVV.

V usage is TRBV5-1 and J usage is TRBJ1-3, with D hard to call. The V end was cut by 4 bases, the J end by 0 bases, with 8 bases between. This CDR3 spans 14 amino acids. Germline CDR1 SGHRS, CDR2 YFSETQ. Here the CDR3 reads CASSTGSSGNTIYF. Written as DNA, the CDR3 is TGCGCCAGCAGCACGGGGTCCTCTGGAAACACCATATATTTT.